A selection of T cell receptor beta chains follows, all from one sample in a study of T cell changes during pregnancy in multiple sclerosis. Using immunoSEQ multiplex PCR, the repertoire was profiled, and TCRdb retains in-frame clones only, with some absent. The repertoire holds roughly 88,000 clones, about 92% seen once, with over 1.5% in the top ten. This material consisted of peripheral blood, taken in the first trimester of pregnancy. These receptor sequences come from a female donor with multiple sclerosis, enrolled in a pregnancy study. CDR3s include the opening cysteine and the closing phenylalanine or tryptophan. Each record gives: J gene, D gene, clone size, V gene, CDR3 DNA, CDR3 protein. D genes are given only for firm matches. Clone size is not always given. Where it is, it says once, few, many or a class for expanded clones.

J gene: TRBJ2-7; D gene: .; clone size: .; V gene: TRBV27; CDR3 DNA: TGTGCCAGCAGTTTACGGGTTTCCTACGAGCAGTACTTC; CDR3 protein: CASSLRVSYEQYF
J gene: TRBJ2-3; D gene: .; clone size: .; V gene: TRBV7-9; CDR3 DNA: TGTGCCAGCAGCTTAGCCGGTCCCAGCACAGATACGCAGTATTTT; CDR3 protein: CASSLAGPSTDTQYF
J gene: TRBJ2-3; D gene: .; clone size: .; V gene: TRBV29-1; CDR3 DNA: TGCAGCGCGACACCGAGCACAGATACGCAGTATTTT; CDR3 protein: CSATPSTDTQYF
J gene: TRBJ2-3; D gene: .; clone size: .; V gene: TRBV29-1; CDR3 DNA: TGCAGCGTTGACCCTAGGGGGGGGCCAGATACGCAGTATTTT; CDR3 protein: CSVDPRGGPDTQYF
J gene: TRBJ2-4; D gene: .; clone size: .; V gene: TRBV5-1; CDR3 DNA: TGCGCCAGCAGCCCGGACACTCTCAAAAACATTCAGTACTTC; CDR3 protein: CASSPDTLKNIQYF
J gene: TRBJ1-1; D gene: TRBD1; clone size: .; V gene: TRBV6-6; CDR3 DNA: TGTGCCAGCACTTTGAAGCCGACAGGGAGGAACACTGAAGCTTTCTTT; CDR3 protein: CASTLKPTGRNTEAFF
J gene: TRBJ2-7; D gene: TRBD1; clone size: once; V gene: TRBV10-3; CDR3 DNA: TGTGCCATCAGCGATGGACAGGCTCCCTACGAGCAGTACTTC; CDR3 protein: CAISDGQAPYEQYF
J gene: TRBJ2-1; D gene: TRBD2; clone size: once; V gene: TRBV2; CDR3 DNA: TGTGCCAGCAGGGGGACTAGCGGCGGGAATGAGCAGTTCTTC; CDR3 protein: CASRGTSGGNEQFF
J gene: TRBJ1-5; D gene: .; clone size: .; V gene: TRBV4-1; CDR3 DNA: TGCGCCAGCAGCCAAGATCGGGGACAGCCCCAGCATTTT; CDR3 protein: CASSQDRGQPQHF
J gene: TRBJ2-1; D gene: .; clone size: .; V gene: TRBV7-3; CDR3 DNA: TGTGCCAGCAGCGGACAGTTCAATGAGCAGTTCTTC; CDR3 protein: CASSGQFNEQFF
J gene: TRBJ2-2; D gene: TRBD1; clone size: .; V gene: TRBV5-1; CDR3 DNA: TGCGCCAGCAGCCACAGGGGGCCACAAAACACCGGGGAGCTGTTTTTT; CDR3 protein: CASSHRGPQNTGELFF
J gene: TRBJ2-6; D gene: .; clone size: .; V gene: TRBV5-6; CDR3 DNA: TGTGCCAGCAGCGGGGGGGCGCGGACTGGGGCCAACGTCCTGACTTTC; CDR3 protein: CASSGGARTGANVLTF
J gene: TRBJ2-7; D gene: TRBD2; clone size: .; V gene: TRBV25-1; CDR3 DNA: TGTGCCAGCAGTGAGGGACTAGACTACGAGCAGTACTTC; CDR3 protein: CASSEGLDYEQYF